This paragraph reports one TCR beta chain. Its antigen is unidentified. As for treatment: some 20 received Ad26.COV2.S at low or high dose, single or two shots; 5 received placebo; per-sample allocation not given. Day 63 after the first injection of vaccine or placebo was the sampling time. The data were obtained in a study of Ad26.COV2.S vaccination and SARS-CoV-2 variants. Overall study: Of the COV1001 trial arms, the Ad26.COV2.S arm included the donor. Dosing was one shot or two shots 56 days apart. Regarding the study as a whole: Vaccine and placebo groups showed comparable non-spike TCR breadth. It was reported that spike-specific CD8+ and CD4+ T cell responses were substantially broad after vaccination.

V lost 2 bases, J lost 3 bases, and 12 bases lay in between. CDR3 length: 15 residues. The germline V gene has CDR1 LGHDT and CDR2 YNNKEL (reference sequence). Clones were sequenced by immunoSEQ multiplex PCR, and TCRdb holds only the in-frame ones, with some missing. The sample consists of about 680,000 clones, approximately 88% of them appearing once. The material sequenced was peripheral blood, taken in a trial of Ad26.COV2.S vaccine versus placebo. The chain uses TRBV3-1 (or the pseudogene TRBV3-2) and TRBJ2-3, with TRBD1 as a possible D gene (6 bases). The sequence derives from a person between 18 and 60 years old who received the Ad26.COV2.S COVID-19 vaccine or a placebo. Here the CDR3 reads CASSQLQGTTDTQYF. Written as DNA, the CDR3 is TGTGCCAGCAGCCAATTACAGGGTACTACAGATACGCAGTATTTT.